This TCR beta chain was recovered during a study of shared clonotypes between healthy human individuals. General study points: Some clonotypes were shared by all four sorted-subset donors, while others were not shared. The non-shared ones had lower generation probabilities than the shared ones.

In the original workflow: ImmunoSEQ output lacked quality scores and full-length reads, limiting matched filtering. Profiling relied on immunoSEQ multiplex PCR, and the TCRdb table lists in-frame clones only, not all of them. That table gives V, J and clone size, and the DNA gave D and trimming. Of 2 million to 3 million clones detected, 90% to 95% appear once; the ten largest clones hold 0.36%. Donors comprised only Caucasian adults living in Nashville, Tennessee. In regard to this clone: What it recognizes is unknown.

Germline lookup yields CDR1 MDHEN and CDR2 SYDVKM. V shed 5 bases and J shed 9 bases, with 8 bases lying between them. This CDR3 has 11 amino acids. This TCR came from a man younger than 30 in good health. Some clones in this sample may be carry-over from other donors' samples. The sample comprised naive CD4+ T cells from PBMCs. Regarding subset: CD45RA+ positively selected. This rearrangement joins TRBV28 to TRBJ2-1, with D uncertain. The CDR3 DNA sequence: TGTGCCAGCAGTCCCTATGCTGAGCAGTTCTTC. Translating it yields CASSPYAEQFF.